This T cell receptor (beta chain) emerged from a study of blood T cell repertoires in COVID-19. Across the study: Sources were T cells, B-cell-depleted T cells, or PBMCs; the material itself was cDNA or gDNA.

The authors' processing: From reference gene primer amplification, estimates of nucleated cell counts were derived. Generated by immunoSEQ multiplex PCR, the TCRdb table keeps only in-frame clones and is missing some. Clonal size and the V and J genes are those of that table, whereas D and trimming came from the DNA. The top ten clones hold approximately 2.3% of a sample with about 220,000 clones, 88% of them seen once. Trimming cost V 0 bases and J 5 bases; bases outside gene matches: 10. The CDR3 consists of 17 residues. Germline lookup yields CDR1 LGHNA and CDR2 YNFKEQ. Participants reported their clinical history, and cohort assignment relied on those reports.

This receptor was obtained from a woman aged 40 to 55 with acute COVID-19. The sequencing sample was made of PBMCs or T cells enriched from blood (not recorded which). The genes are TRBV4-2 and TRBJ2-5, with 9 nucleotides matching TRBD1. CDR3 loop: CASSQDAEQGARETQYF. CDR3 in DNA: TGTGCCAGCAGCCAAGATGCCGAACAGGGGGCACGGGAGACCCAGTACTTC.